A selection of T cell receptor beta chains follows, all from one sample in a study of OX40 agonist ivuxolimab in advanced cancers. The data were produced by immunoSEQ multiplex PCR, yet TCRdb's version contains in-frame clones alone and is incomplete. The table includes 45,000 to 50,000 clones, 80% to 95% detected once. The sample was CD4+ or CD8+ T cells sorted from blood, taken in a trial of the OX40 agonist ivuxolimab. The receptors stem from an adult with an advanced solid tumor such as melanoma, head and neck, liver or kidney cancer. Each CDR3 is given with its conserved first and last residue. The order of the fields is J gene, clone size, D gene, V gene, CDR3 protein, CDR3 DNA. A D gene is named only where the DNA matches it firmly. The size field is filled for only some rows; it gives once, few, many or a size class.

j_call: TRBJ1-1
clone_size: NA
d_call: TRBD1
v_call: TRBV6-6
cdr3_aa: CASSGTGGADEAFF
cdr3_nt: TGTGCCAGCAGTGGGACAGGGGGCGCGGATGAAGCTTTCTTT

j_call: TRBJ2-5
clone_size: NA
d_call: NA
v_call: TRBV7-6
cdr3_aa: CASSLDKEETQYF
cdr3_nt: TGTGCCAGCAGCTTAGACAAGGAGGAGACCCAGTACTTC

j_call: TRBJ1-1
clone_size: NA
d_call: NA
v_call: TRBV7-8
cdr3_aa: CASSFGNTEAFF
cdr3_nt: TGTGCCAGCAGCTTCGGGAACACTGAAGCTTTCTTT

j_call: TRBJ2-3
clone_size: NA
d_call: NA
v_call: TRBV10-1
cdr3_aa: CASSDLRGSSTDTQYF
cdr3_nt: TGCGCCAGCAGTGATTTACGGGGGTCTAGCACAGATACGCAGTATTTT

j_call: TRBJ2-2
clone_size: NA
d_call: NA
v_call: TRBV6-1
cdr3_aa: CASSDRANTGELFF
cdr3_nt: TGTGCCAGCAGTGACAGGGCGAACACCGGGGAGCTGTTTTTT

j_call: TRBJ2-6
clone_size: NA
d_call: NA
v_call: TRBV5-6
cdr3_aa: CASSWGASGANVLTF
cdr3_nt: TGTGCCAGCAGCTGGGGGGCATCTGGGGCCAACGTCCTGACTTTC

j_call: TRBJ1-5
clone_size: NA
d_call: NA
v_call: TRBV18
cdr3_aa: CASSASGWGSNQPQHF
cdr3_nt: TGTGCCAGCTCAGCTTCAGGCTGGGGTAGCAATCAGCCCCAGCATTTT

j_call: TRBJ1-1
clone_size: NA
d_call: NA
v_call: TRBV5-6
cdr3_aa: CASSLWVGQTNTEAFF
cdr3_nt: TGTGCCAGCAGCTTGTGGGTTGGACAGACGAACACTGAAGCTTTCTTT

j_call: TRBJ1-5
clone_size: few
d_call: NA
v_call: TRBV10-3
cdr3_aa: CAIRPDNSNQPQHF
cdr3_nt: TGTGCCATCAGACCAGACAATAGCAATCAGCCCCAGCATTTT

j_call: TRBJ2-3
clone_size: NA
d_call: TRBD2
v_call: TRBV5-6
cdr3_aa: CASSLGLAGDGDTQYF
cdr3_nt: TGTGCCAGCAGCTTGGGGCTAGCGGGGGATGGCGATACGCAGTATTTT

j_call: TRBJ1-4
clone_size: NA
d_call: TRBD1
v_call: TRBV18
cdr3_aa: CASSPADREDEKLFF
cdr3_nt: TGTGCCAGCTCACCAGCGGACAGGGAAGATGAAAAACTGTTTTTT

j_call: TRBJ2-3
clone_size: few
d_call: NA
v_call: TRBV4-2
cdr3_aa: CASSHTEQTDTQYF
cdr3_nt: TGTGCCAGCAGCCACACCGAGCAGACAGATACGCAGTATTTT

j_call: TRBJ2-3
clone_size: NA
d_call: NA
v_call: TRBV2
cdr3_aa: CASTAGWGTDTQYF
cdr3_nt: TGTGCCAGCACGGCAGGGTGGGGCACAGATACGCAGTATTTT

j_call: TRBJ2-5
clone_size: NA
d_call: NA
v_call: TRBV9
cdr3_aa: CASSSAPGFQETQYF
cdr3_nt: TGTGCCAGCAGCTCTGCCCCGGGATTCCAAGAGACCCAGTACTTC

j_call: TRBJ1-6
clone_size: NA
d_call: NA
v_call: TRBV7-8
cdr3_aa: CASSLLGDLPSYNSPLHF
cdr3_nt: TGTGCCAGCAGCTTATTAGGGGACCTCCCCTCCTATAATTCACCCCTCCACTTT

j_call: TRBJ1-4
clone_size: NA
d_call: NA
v_call: TRBV6-5
cdr3_aa: CASSYSQANEKLFF
cdr3_nt: TGTGCCAGCAGTTACTCACAGGCTAATGAAAAACTGTTTTTT

j_call: TRBJ1-6
clone_size: NA
d_call: NA
v_call: TRBV9
cdr3_aa: CASSVEGRRNSPLHF
cdr3_nt: TGTGCCAGCAGCGTAGAAGGACGGCGTAATTCACCCCTCCACTTT

j_call: TRBJ2-2
clone_size: NA
d_call: NA
v_call: TRBV27
cdr3_aa: CASSLFLNTGELFF
cdr3_nt: TGTGCCAGCAGTTTGTTTCTGAACACCGGGGAGCTGTTTTTT

j_call: TRBJ1-6
clone_size: NA
d_call: TRBD1
v_call: TRBV6-5
cdr3_aa: CATGGGTYNSPLHF
cdr3_nt: TGTGCCACAGGGGGGGGCACCTATAATTCACCCCTCCACTTT

j_call: TRBJ1-6
clone_size: NA
d_call: NA
v_call: TRBV15
cdr3_aa: CATSRGEGGIRNSPLHF
cdr3_nt: TGTGCCACCAGCAGAGGGGAAGGGGGGATAAGAAATTCACCCCTCCACTTT

j_call: TRBJ1-5
clone_size: NA
d_call: NA
v_call: TRBV2
cdr3_aa: CASSERQNQPQHF
cdr3_nt: TGTGCCAGCAGTGAAAGACAGAATCAGCCCCAGCATTTT

j_call: TRBJ1-5
clone_size: NA
d_call: NA
v_call: TRBV10-2
cdr3_aa: CASSDPGGIFQPQHF
cdr3_nt: TGCGCCAGCAGTGACCCCGGGGGAATCTTTCAGCCCCAGCATTTT